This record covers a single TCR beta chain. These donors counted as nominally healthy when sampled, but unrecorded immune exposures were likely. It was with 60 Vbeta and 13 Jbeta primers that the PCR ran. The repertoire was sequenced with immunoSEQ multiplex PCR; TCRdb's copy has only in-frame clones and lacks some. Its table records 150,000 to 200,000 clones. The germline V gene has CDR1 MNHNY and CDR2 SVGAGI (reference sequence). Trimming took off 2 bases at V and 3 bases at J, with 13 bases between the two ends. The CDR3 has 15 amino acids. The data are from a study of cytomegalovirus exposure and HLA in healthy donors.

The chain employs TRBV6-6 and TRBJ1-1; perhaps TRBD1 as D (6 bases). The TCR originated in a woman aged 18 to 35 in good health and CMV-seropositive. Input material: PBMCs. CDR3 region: CASSYLAQGDTEAFF. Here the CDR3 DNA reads TGTGCCAGCAGTTACCTTGCACAGGGAGACACTGAAGCTTTCTTT.